This T cell receptor beta chain was identified during a study of blood T cell repertoires in COVID-19. Study-wide context: Whether acute or convalescent, the COVID-19 samples came from the United States, Italy and Spain. PBMCs, B-cell-depleted T cells, or T cells provided the cDNA or gDNA that made up the material.

Germline V gene sequence: CDR1 MNHEY, CDR2 SMNVEV (reference sequence). The junction had 12 bases not matched to a gene; V was cut back by 5 bases and J by 1 base. This CDR3 spans 17 amino acids. In the original workflow: The authors estimated nucleated cell counts from reference gene primer amplification. The table came from immunoSEQ multiplex PCR; TCRdb's copy has only in-frame clones and leaves some out. V, J and clone size are those of that table, while D and trimming were read from the DNA. The sample has over 200,000 clones; approximately 88% are singletons. The clonotype originates from a human donor in a cohort sampled during active COVID-19. The J gene is TRBJ2-7, the V gene TRBV27; the match to TRBD2 covers 9 bases. The sample was peripheral blood. The CDR3 nucleotides read TGTGCCAGCAGTCACCAGGGGGTAGCGGGGGTATCCTACGAGCAGTACTTC. It encodes CASSHQGVAGVSYEQYF.